Each of the 23 T cell receptor beta chains below was sequenced from the same sample in a study of control samples from healthy donors and cancer patients. The assay was immunoSEQ multiplex PCR, and TCRdb's table has in-frame clones only and misses some. The sample lists about 72,000 clones, 80% to 95% occurring once. The specimen was blood. The receptor set was obtained from a woman in her sixties or seventies in good health.

This rearrangement joins TRBV30 to TRBJ1-6; perhaps TRBD1 as D (5 bases). Trimming took off 0 bases at V and 7 bases at J, with 10 bases between the two ends. CDR1 is GTSNPN, CDR2 SVGIG, per germline (reference sequence). The length of the CDR3 is 14 residues. CDR3 amino acids: CAWSVNGGNSPLHF. The DNA for the CDR3 is TGTGCCTGGAGTGTTAACGGGGGAAATTCACCCCTCCACTTT.

The chain uses TRBV9 and TRBJ1-4; a weak D match, TRBD1 (5 bases). V was shortened by 4 bases and J by 7 bases, with 20 bases between the two germline ends. CDR3 length: 16 amino acids. The germline gives CDR1 SGDLS, CDR2 YYNGEE. CDR3 amino acids: CASSTHWGRVGEKLFF. The CDR3 DNA reads TGTGCCAGCAGCACCCATTGGGGCAGGGTTGGTGAAAAACTGTTTTTT.

J is TRBJ2-1 and V is TRBV27, with 11 bases lining up with TRBD1. With 3 bases clipped from V and 8 bases from J, the junction kept 6 bases outside the gene matches. CDR1 and CDR2 (germline): MNHEY, SMNVEV (reference sequence). The CDR3 is 15 residues long. The CDR3 DNA is TGTGCCAGCAGTTTCCGGACAGGGGGCTTGTATGAGCAGTTCTTC. Residues: CASSFRTGGLYEQFF.

The chain couples TRBV2 to TRBJ1-5; no definite D call. V shed 6 bases and J shed 3 bases, with 9 bases lying between them. This CDR3 is 13 amino acids long. From germline, CDR1 is SNHLY and CDR2 FYNNEI. This CDR3 reads CASRTEYNQPQHF. For the CDR3, the DNA is TGTGCCAGCAGGACGGAATACAATCAGCCCCAGCATTTT.

The V gene is TRBV6-5, the J gene TRBJ2-5; D remains unclear. The CDR3 runs to 12 residues. Germline V CDR1 and CDR2: MNHEY, SVGAGI. V was cut by 8 bases and J by 1 base, with 8 bases left in between. CDR3 nucleotide sequence: TGTGCCAGCCAAATCAGCCAAGAGACCCAGTACTTC. Its translation is CASQISQETQYF.

The rearrangement joins TRBV6-5 to TRBJ1-2; D is perhaps TRBD1 (6 bases). The CDR3 spans 15 residues. Trimming removed 0 bases at V and 4 bases at J, with 12 bases between. Germline CDR1 is MNHEY and CDR2 is SVGAGI. The CDR3 coding sequence is TGTGCCAGCAGTTACTCGTATCCAGGGGTCTATGGCTACACCTTC. This encodes CASSYSYPGVYGYTF.

This clone was detected once. This chain uses TRBV15 with TRBJ2-7; 11 nucleotides line up with TRBD2. This CDR3 is 17 amino acids long. With V trimmed by 0 bases and J by 1 base, 5 bases remained unmatched. CDR1 is LNHNV, CDR2 YYDKDF, per germline (reference sequence). Written as DNA, the CDR3 is TGTGCCACCAGCAGAGATTTTAGACTAGCGGGATCCTACGAGCAGTACTTC. Encoded protein: CATSRDFRLAGSYEQYF. Looking up the rest from reference TRBV15 and TRBJ2-7 gives the full variable domain: DAMVIQNPRYQVTQFGKPVTLSCSQTLNHNVMYWYQQKSSQAPKLLFHYYDKDFNNEADTPDNFQSRRPNTSFCFLDIRSPGLGDTAMYLCATSRDFRLAGSYEQYFGPGTRLTVT.

The V and J genes are TRBV6-2 or TRBV6-3 and TRBJ1-2; 9 nucleotides match TRBD1. CDR1 and CDR2 (germline): MNHEY, SVGEGT. The CDR3 contains 13 residues. Germline trimming cut 5 bases from V and 7 bases from J; bases unmatched to any gene: 5. The DNA for the CDR3 is TGTGCCAGCAGTCAACAGGGGGCAGGTGGCTACACCTTC. It encodes CASSQQGAGGYTF.

The gene calls are TRBV27 and TRBJ2-3; 11 positions agree with TRBD2. The CDR3 extends over 17 amino acids. Germline V gene sequence: CDR1 MNHEY, CDR2 SMNVEV (reference sequence). The ends lost 4 bases at V and 1 base at J; junction bases unmatched: 7. DNA of the CDR3: TGTGCCAGCAGTTCCCTCTTAGCGGGAGGGGGCACAGATACGCAGTATTTT. Translating gives CASSSLLAGGGTDTQYF.

This clone was observed a single time. The genes are TRBV28 and TRBJ1-1; D possibly corresponds to TRBD1 (5 bases). The CDR3 is 13 residues long. Germline CDR1 and CDR2: MDHEN and SYDVKM. V was shortened by 6 bases and J by 1 base, with 9 bases between the two germline ends. CDR3 region: CASRAGWNTEAFF. The CDR3 DNA is TGTGCCAGCAGGGCAGGGTGGAACACTGAAGCTTTCTTT.

The genes are TRBV27 and TRBJ2-2, with TRBD1 matching 10 bases. V dropped 7 bases and J dropped 6; count of bases not matched to a gene: 8. Germline values: CDR1 MNHEY, CDR2 SMNVEV (reference sequence). This CDR3 has 15 amino acids. The CDR3 is CASKGDRGGSGELFF. The CDR3 DNA reads TGTGCCAGCAAGGGGGACAGGGGAGGTTCCGGGGAGCTGTTTTTT.

This chain links TRBV7-2 with TRBJ2-1, with 8 bases lining up with TRBD2. The CDR3 runs 15 residues. V lost 5 bases to trimming and J lost 3 bases; unmatched junction nucleotides: 6. Germline CDR1 reads SGHTA; CDR2 reads FQGNSA. As DNA, the CDR3 is TGTGCCAGCAGCCGTAGCGGGACCTTCTACAATGAGCAGTTCTTC. Translating gives CASSRSGTFYNEQFF.

The chain uses TRBV10-3 and TRBJ2-2, with a weak D call TRBD2 (6 bases). The germline V and J ends were trimmed by 7 bases and 5 bases, with 17 bases remaining between them. Germline values: CDR1 ENHRY, CDR2 SYGVKD. This CDR3 spans 15 amino acids. The CDR3 nucleotides are TGTGCCATCACTATAGGAGGGACCGCTACCGGGGAGCTGTTTTTT. It specifies CAITIGGTATGELFF.

The chain uses TRBV9 and TRBJ1-6; 7 nucleotides line up with TRBD1. Germline V gene sequence: CDR1 SGDLS, CDR2 YYNGEE. Trimming removed 4 bases from V and 11 bases from J; junction bases left unmatched: 6. The CDR3 is 13 residues long. The CDR3 protein is CASSSEQGTPLHF. Here the CDR3 DNA reads TGTGCCAGCAGCTCTGAACAGGGGACACCCCTCCACTTT.

The chain employs TRBV24-1 and TRBJ1-3, with D possibly TRBD1 on 6 matching bases. V was pared by 5 bases and J by 4 bases, with 11 bases between. The germline gives CDR1 KGHDR, CDR2 SFDVKD. This CDR3 comprises 14 residues. The CDR3 bases are TGTGCCACCAGTGCGGCAGGGGACGGAAACACCATATATTTT. Protein: CATSAAGDGNTIYF.

The chain carries TRBV25-1 and TRBJ2-5; a possible D gene is TRBD2 (6 bases). CDR3 length: 14 residues. V gave up 1 base and J gave up 2 bases, with 8 bases separating them. CDR1 is MGHDK, CDR2 SYGVNS, per germline. CDR3 region: CASSEWGEQETQYF. CDR3 nucleotide sequence: TGTGCCAGCAGTGAATGGGGGGAGCAAGAGACCCAGTACTTC. Full variable domain (remainder filled in from reference TRBV25-1 and TRBJ2-5): EADIYQTPRYLVIGTGKKITLECSQTMGHDKMYWYQQDPGMELHLIHYSYGVNSTEKGDLSSESTVSRIRTEHFPLTLESARPSHTSQYLCASSEWGEQETQYFGPGTRLLVL.

This chain uses TRBV4-2 with TRBJ1-2; 8 positions match TRBD1. With V trimmed by 5 bases and J by 5 bases, 10 bases remained unmatched. The V gene's germline CDR1 is LGHNA and CDR2 YNFKEQ. The CDR3 extends over 15 amino acids. In DNA form, the CDR3 reads TGTGCCAGCAGCGAATACAGGGGGACGGGGTATGGCTACACCTTC. Translation gives CASSEYRGTGYGYTF.

The rearrangement joins TRBV10-2 to TRBJ1-5, with D perhaps matching TRBD1 (6 bases). Trimming left V 0 bases short and J 7 bases short, with 10 bases between. This CDR3 has 14 residues. Germline CDR1 is WSHSY and CDR2 is SAAADI. The CDR3 here is CASSESGGRQPQHF. The DNA for the CDR3 is TGCGCCAGCAGTGAGTCAGGGGGGCGACAGCCCCAGCATTTT.

Remarks on this clone: In the same sample, other DNA sequences code for this CDR3. The chain combines TRBV5-5 with TRBJ1-1; 7 positions match TRBD1. The length of the CDR3 is 14 residues. With V trimmed by 4 bases and J by 1 base, 4 bases remained unmatched. Germline CDR1 is SGHKS and CDR2 is YYEKEE (reference sequence). In DNA form, the CDR3 reads TGTGCCAGCAGCCTGGGGACAGCGAACACTGAAGCTTTCTTT. It is translated as CASSLGTANTEAFF.

The V gene is TRBV19, the J gene TRBJ2-6; TRBD1 is a possible D gene (5 bases). Germline CDR1 and CDR2: LNHDA and SQIVND (reference sequence). The CDR3 is 15 amino acids. V was shortened by 5 bases and J by 0 bases, with 8 bases between the two germline ends. In nucleotides, the CDR3 is TGTGCCAGTAGTCTAACAGGCTCTGGGGCCAACGTCCTGACTTTC. Its translation: CASSLTGSGANVLTF. The whole variable domain, remainder taken from reference TRBV19 and TRBJ2-6, is DGGITQSPKYLFRKEGQNVTLSCEQNLNHDAMYWYRQDPGQGLRLIYYSQIVNDFQKGDIAEGYSVSREKKESFPLTVTSAQKNPTAFYLCASSLTGSGANVLTFGAGSRLTVL.

This clone was detected only once. The chain employs TRBV5-1 and TRBJ2-1, with D possibly matching TRBD1 (6 bases). Germline values: CDR1 SGHRS, CDR2 YFSETQ. V lost 1 base to trimming and J lost 6 bases, with 20 bases between them. CDR3 size: 17 residues. CDR3 nucleotides: TGCGCCAGCAGCTTGTATGCGCTGGACAGTGGGATCAATGAGCAGTTCTTC. It yields the protein CASSLYALDSGINEQFF.

This chain uses TRBV19 with TRBJ1-5; D perhaps matches TRBD1 (5 bases). The CDR3 consists of 14 residues. Germline V gene lookup returns CDR1 LNHDA and CDR2 SQIVND (reference sequence). The ends were cut back, 5 bases at V and 0 bases at J, with 8 bases in the middle. As DNA, the CDR3 is TGTGCCAGTAGTTGGCAGGGTAGCAATCAGCCCCAGCATTTT. This encodes CASSWQGSNQPQHF.

This clone was detected a few times. The chain joins TRBV28 to TRBJ1-2; TRBD1 agrees at 7 bases. The V and J ends lost 1 base and 4 bases, in that order; junction bases with no gene match: 3. Germline-derived CDR1 and CDR2 are MDHEN and SYDVKM. This CDR3 has 14 residues. CDR3: CASSLSGQVYGYTF. The DNA of the CDR3 is TGTGCCAGCAGTTTATCCGGACAGGTCTATGGCTACACCTTC.